These 5 T cell receptor beta chains originate from one sample sequenced in a study of cytomegalovirus exposure and HLA in healthy donors (dated by TCRdb to about 2017). Library preparation was by the immunoSEQ multiplex PCR assay. For the multiplex PCR, a mixture combining 60 forward primers for TCR Vbeta segments and 13 reverse primers for TCR Jbeta segments was used. Here the immuneACCESS table is served through TCRdb, limited to in-frame sequences with V and J called. Missing clones are a known gap in these copies; in checked studies unresolved V genes cover under half, and the rest lacks a known reason. The sample yields about 140,000 clones; roughly three quarters were counted once. Jointly, the top ten make up about 3.8% of the sample. The sequenced sample consisted of PBMCs. The receptors derive from a man between 18 and 35 years old in good health and CMV-seronegative.

The chain combines TRBV10-1 with TRBJ2-2; no reliable D call. The CDR3 runs 14 residues. Trimming stripped 2 bases from V and 5 bases from J, with 9 bases between. Germline CDR1 and CDR2: WNHNN and SYGVQD (reference sequence). The CDR3 nucleotides read TGCGCCAGCAGTGAGGTGCAGGAAACCGGGGAGCTGTTTTTT. Translation gives CASSEVQETGELFF.

The rearrangement links TRBV30 to TRBJ2-5, with 10 bases lining up with TRBD2. V lost 2 bases, J lost 8 bases, and 8 bases stayed unmatched. The CDR3 length is 14 residues. The V gene's germline CDR1 is GTSNPN and CDR2 SVGIG (reference sequence). CDR3 nucleotide sequence: TGTGCCTGGAGTCTCGAGCGGGAGGGGGTAACCCAGTACTTC. Translating it yields CAWSLEREGVTQYF. The variable domain in full, completed from reference TRBV30 and TRBJ2-5, reads SQTIHQWPATLVQPVGSPLSLECTVEGTSNPNLYWYRQAAGRGLQLLFYSVGIGQISSEVPQNLSASRPQDRQFILSSKKLLLSDSGFYLCAWSLEREGVTQYFGPGTRLLVL.

This rearrangement joins TRBV28 to TRBJ2-7; D is possibly TRBD2 (7 bases). The V and J ends lost 4 bases and 2 bases respectively, with 21 bases between them. In germline, CDR1 is MDHEN, CDR2 SYDVKM. The CDR3 sequence is 17 residues long. The CDR3 coding sequence is TGTGCCAGCAGTTCAGGAGCGGGACAAACCCTAGCCTACGAGCAGTACTTC. This codes for CASSSGAGQTLAYEQYF.

The chain uses TRBV6-5 and TRBJ1-2; D gene unclear. Germline V CDR1 and CDR2: MNHEY, SVGAGI. CDR3 length: 13 amino acids. V lost 2 bases and J 3 bases, leaving 7 bases between the germline ends. The CDR3 protein is CASSYTQDYGYTF. DNA of the CDR3: TGTGCCAGCAGTTACACACAAGACTATGGCTACACCTTC.

This chain connects TRBV5-8 to TRBJ2-1; 7 bases are a match to TRBD1. Unmatched junction bases numbered 7, after V lost 4 bases and J lost 0 bases. This CDR3 has 16 residues. Germline V gives CDR1 SGHTS, CDR2 YDEGEE. The CDR3 here is CASSHWDSSSYNEQFF. The CDR3 DNA reads as TGTGCCAGCAGCCATTGGGACAGCTCCTCCTACAATGAGCAGTTCTTC.